Each of the 23 T cell receptor beta chains below was sequenced from the same sample in a study of blood T cell repertoires in COVID-19. Data came from immunoSEQ multiplex PCR; TCRdb stores just in-frame clones and leaves some out. The profile shows about 480,000 clones, 88% of them singletons. Sequenced input: PBMCs or T cells enriched from blood (not recorded which). The source of these receptors is a woman between 40 and 50 years old who had recovered from COVID-19.

This rearrangement joins TRBV7-8 to TRBJ1-3, with a tentative D call TRBD1 (5 bases). Germline V lookup: CDR1 SGHVS, CDR2 FQNEAQ. The CDR3 loop spans 13 amino acids. Trimming cost V 5 bases and J 14 bases, with 19 bases left between them. The CDR3 region has the DNA TGTGCCAGCAGCCCTCATCTCAGGGCCGACGTATATTTT. Protein: CASSPHLRADVYF.

The gene calls are TRBV19 and TRBJ1-1; 10 bases match TRBD1. With 4 bases clipped from V and 3 bases from J, the junction kept 5 bases outside the gene matches. The CDR3 covers 15 residues. Germline CDR1 is LNHDA and CDR2 is SQIVND (reference sequence). CDR3 coding DNA: TGTGCCAGTAGTAAGAGGACAGGGGGGTACACTGAAGCTTTCTTT. This translates into CASSKRTGGYTEAFF.

This clone was recorded a few times. The chain uses TRBV4-3 and TRBJ1-5; D is perhaps TRBD1 (6 bases). V was cut by 1 base and J by 6 bases, with 22 bases left in between. CDR3 length: 18 amino acids. The germline V gene encodes CDR1 LGHNA and CDR2 YSLEER. The CDR3 DNA reads as TGCGCCAGCAGCCAAGGCCCGTGGGGGCTATGGCCCAGTCAGCCCCAGCATTTT. Its translation is CASSQGPWGLWPSQPQHF.

The chain recombines TRBV14 with TRBJ1-2, with D maybe TRBD1 (6 bases). Trimming cost V 1 base and J 4 bases, with 16 bases left between them. The CDR3 contains 16 residues. Looked up from germline, CDR1 is SGHDN and CDR2 is FVKESK. DNA of the CDR3: TGTGCCAGCAGCCAAGCTTATTTGGGGGCAGGCTATGGCTACACCTTC. Encoded protein: CASSQAYLGAGYGYTF.

Concerning this clone: One end of the junction varies from germline; a read error may be responsible. This sequence joins TRBV27 and TRBJ1-6, with D unresolved. The CDR3 contains 14 residues. From germline, CDR1 is MNHEY and CDR2 SMNVEV (reference sequence). Here the CDR3 DNA reads TGTGCCAGCAGTTTAGTTTCCTTTAATTCACCCCTCCACTTT. It codes for CASSLVSFNSPLHF.

The rearrangement uses TRBV7-9 and TRBJ1-1; tentative D call: TRBD1 (6 bases). This CDR3 is 14 amino acids long. Between the trimmed V and J ends, which lost 6 bases and 4 bases, there was a span of 15 bases. Germline assignment: CDR1 SEHNR and CDR2 FQNEAQ (reference sequence). The CDR3 loop is CASSQSWTATEAFF. The CDR3 coding sequence is TGTGCCAGCAGTCAATCCTGGACAGCCACTGAAGCTTTCTTT.

This chain uses TRBV7-6 with TRBJ1-2, with D perhaps matching TRBD1 (6 bases). Trimming shortened V by 4 bases and J by 2 bases, and 8 bases separated the two germline ends. The CDR3 consists of 13 residues. The germline V gene has CDR1 SGHVS and CDR2 FNYEAQ. CDR3: CASSSGQNYGYTF. The CDR3 DNA reads as TGTGCCAGCAGCTCTGGACAGAACTATGGCTACACCTTC.

This chain connects TRBV28 to TRBJ2-2; the match to TRBD2 covers 10 bases. V trimming: 7 bases; J trimming: 5 bases; junction bases outside the gene matches: 16. Germline loops: CDR1 MDHEN, CDR2 SYDVKM. CDR3 size: 18 residues. In DNA, the CDR3 is TGTGCCAGCACCCTTCCACCCCGGACTAGCGGATTAACCGGGGAGCTGTTTTTT. Its protein product is CASTLPPRTSGLTGELFF.

DNA of the CDR3: TGTGCCAGCAGTGAAGCAGGGACAGTCATCCTCAACTATGGCTACACCTTC. Amino acids: CASSEAGTVILNYGYTF. This chain uses TRBV6-1 with TRBJ1-2, with 7 bases matching TRBD1. This CDR3 contains 17 residues. Germline V gives CDR1 MNHNS, CDR2 SASEGT. V was clipped by 0 bases and J by 2 bases; unmatched bases: 9.

This rearrangement joins TRBV5-1 to TRBJ1-2; D possibly corresponds to TRBD1 (6 bases). V lost 7 bases, J lost 5 bases, and 18 bases lay in between. Germline V CDR1 and CDR2: SGHRS, YFSETQ. This CDR3 is 14 amino acids long. The CDR3 DNA follows: TGCGCCAGCGGGGACCTCGGGGGGGCGTATGGCTACACCTTC. This sequence encodes CASGDLGGAYGYTF.

The V gene is TRBV5-4, the J gene TRBJ1-1, with D unclear. CDR1 is SGHNT and CDR2 is YYREEE in the germline V gene (reference sequence). V was shortened by 4 bases and J by 1 base, with 11 bases between the two germline ends. The CDR3 is made up of 14 amino acids. The CDR3 reads CASSTRVANTEAFF. As DNA, the CDR3 is TGTGCCAGCAGCACCCGGGTTGCGAACACTGAAGCTTTCTTT.

This clone was detected once. The chain couples TRBV18 to TRBJ2-2; TRBD1 matches at 9 bases. CDR1 is KGHSH and CDR2 is LQKENI in the germline V gene. J lost 5 bases, V lost 8 bases, and 6 bases had no gene match. CDR3 size: 14 residues. The CDR3 bases are TGTGCCAGCCAGCCGGGACAGGGAACCGGGGAGCTGTTTTTT. Translating it yields CASQPGQGTGELFF.

The chain uses TRBV19 and TRBJ1-2; the D is unclear. Germline CDR1 is LNHDA and CDR2 is SQIVND (reference sequence). This CDR3 region has 13 residues. Trimming took off 4 bases at V and 4 bases at J, with 10 bases between the two ends. The CDR3 reads CASSTGEAYGYTF. CDR3 nucleotides: TGTGCCAGTAGTACAGGTGAAGCCTATGGCTACACCTTC.

This chain connects TRBV5-1 to TRBJ2-7, with TRBD1 as a possible D gene (6 bases). CDR3 length equals 13 residues. Germline V lookup: CDR1 SGHRS, CDR2 YFSETQ. Trimming cost V 4 bases and J 2 bases, with 10 bases left between them. The CDR3 region has the DNA TGCGCCAGCAGCCAGGGACATCCCTACGAGCAGTACTTC. Encoded protein: CASSQGHPYEQYF.

The chain couples TRBV4-3 to TRBJ1-5; the D is unclear. Trimming left V 0 bases short and J 7 bases short, with 13 bases between. CDR1 LGHNA and CDR2 YSLEER come from the germline V gene. The CDR3 consists of 15 residues. The DNA for the CDR3 is TGCGCCAGCAGCCAAGATTCTATGCGGGGACAGCCCCAGCATTTT. Protein: CASSQDSMRGQPQHF.

The genes are TRBV4-3 and TRBJ1-3, with D unresolved. This CDR3 region has 16 residues. Trimming pared 1 base from V and 1 base from J, leaving 11 bases between. Germline lookup yields CDR1 LGHNA and CDR2 YSLEER. Written as DNA, the CDR3 is TGCGCCAGCAGCCAAGCCCCCAAGCTTTCTGGAAACACCATATATTTT. Translating it yields CASSQAPKLSGNTIYF.

In the case of this clone: The same CDR3 also results from other DNA sequences found in this sample. The chain employs TRBV6-5 and TRBJ1-5, with 10 bases matching TRBD1. This CDR3 is built from 15 residues. The junction had 0 bases not matched to a gene; V was cut back by 0 bases and J by 4 bases. CDR1 and CDR2 (germline): MNHEY, SVGAGI. The CDR3 DNA reads as TGTGCCAGCAGTTACTCGGGACAGGGGAATCAGCCCCAGCATTTT. Its protein is CASSYSGQGNQPQHF.

This clone was seen once. The V and J genes are TRBV4-2 and TRBJ2-7; TRBD1 matches 7 bases. This CDR3 comprises 16 residues. Trimming took 3 bases from V and 2 from J; bases not matched to a gene: 10. CDR1 LGHNA and CDR2 YNFKEQ come from the germline V gene. CDR3 sequence reads: CASSQDSTGAPYEQYF. CDR3 nucleotides: TGTGCCAGCAGCCAGGACTCAACAGGGGCCCCCTACGAGCAGTACTTC.

Points on this clone: Other DNA sequences in the same sample also yield this CDR3. This chain uses TRBV9 with TRBJ2-2; D is perhaps TRBD1 (5 bases). With 0 bases removed from V and 4 bases from J, the gap between germline ends came to 10 bases. Germline lookup yields CDR1 SGDLS and CDR2 YYNGEE. This CDR3 has 15 residues. CDR3 in DNA: TGTGCCAGCAGCGTAGCCCAGGGTTCCACCGGGGAGCTGTTTTTT. This gives the protein CASSVAQGSTGELFF.

This chain uses TRBV29-1 with TRBJ2-1; a weak D match, TRBD1 (5 bases). The germline V and J ends were trimmed by 3 bases and 5 bases, with 11 bases remaining between them. The germline CDR1 and CDR2 sequences are SQVTM and ANQGSEA. This CDR3 has 13 residues. CDR3 region: CSVENRPDNEQFF. CDR3 bases: TGCAGCGTTGAGAACAGGCCAGACAATGAGCAGTTCTTC.

The V and J genes are TRBV10-3 and TRBJ2-7; a possible D gene is TRBD2 (5 bases). The V gene's germline CDR1 is ENHRY and CDR2 SYGVKD. The CDR3 has 15 amino acids. V lost 7 bases, J lost 1 base, and 17 bases lay in between. The CDR3 loop is CAIIGDEGRSYEQYF. For the CDR3, the DNA is TGTGCCATCATCGGAGATGAAGGGAGATCCTACGAGCAGTACTTC.

The J gene is TRBJ2-2, the V gene TRBV7-2; 7 bases match TRBD1. J was trimmed by 0 bases and V by 0 bases; bases with no gene match: 1. Per the germline V gene, CDR1 is SGHTA and CDR2 is FQGNSA. The CDR3 spans 16 residues. For the CDR3, the DNA is TGTGCCAGCAGCTTAGCAGGGGGCGCGAACACCGGGGAGCTGTTTTTT. Its translation: CASSLAGGANTGELFF.

This rearrangement joins TRBV9 to TRBJ1-1; TRBD1 aligns across 8 bases. Germline V gene lookup returns CDR1 SGDLS and CDR2 YYNGEE. V trimming: 0 bases; J trimming: 2 bases; junction bases outside the gene matches: 6. The CDR3 sequence is 16 residues long. The CDR3: CASSVDGGQGNTEAFF. CDR3 sequence (DNA): TGTGCCAGCAGCGTAGATGGAGGACAGGGAAACACTGAAGCTTTCTTT.